A single TCR beta chain is shown here with its context. Its antigen is undetermined. The ends lost 1 base at V and 9 bases at J; junction bases unmatched: 14. Per germline, CDR1 MNHNS and CDR2 SASEGT. The CDR3 runs 18 residues. These data are taken from a study of post-analysis software for immune sequencing data. In the study overall: Disease trajectories encompassed relapsing-remitting, secondary progressive and progressive-relapsing multiple sclerosis. Regarding the study as a whole: When compared against controls, multiple sclerosis patients showed significantly lower normalized Chao1 diversity. TRBV5-6, TRBV5-1 and TRBV20-1 belonged to a set of about five TRBV segments that were more frequent in patients than controls.

Unique-molecular-identifier-tagged TCR beta cDNA libraries were used. Each CDR3 protein is one row after TCRdb ran MiXCR on the PCR reads. The table records about half a million distinct CDR3 sequences, 45% of them present only once. The sample taken for sequencing was blood. The V gene is TRBV6-1, the J gene TRBJ2-1, with 11 bases that match TRBD2. This sequence was found in a girl aged 5-17 years with multiple sclerosis. In DNA form, the CDR3 reads TGTGCCAGCAGTGAAGGACCCCCTAGTAGCGGGAGGGCCCTTGAGCAGTTCTTC. Its translation: CASSEGPPSSGRALEQFF.